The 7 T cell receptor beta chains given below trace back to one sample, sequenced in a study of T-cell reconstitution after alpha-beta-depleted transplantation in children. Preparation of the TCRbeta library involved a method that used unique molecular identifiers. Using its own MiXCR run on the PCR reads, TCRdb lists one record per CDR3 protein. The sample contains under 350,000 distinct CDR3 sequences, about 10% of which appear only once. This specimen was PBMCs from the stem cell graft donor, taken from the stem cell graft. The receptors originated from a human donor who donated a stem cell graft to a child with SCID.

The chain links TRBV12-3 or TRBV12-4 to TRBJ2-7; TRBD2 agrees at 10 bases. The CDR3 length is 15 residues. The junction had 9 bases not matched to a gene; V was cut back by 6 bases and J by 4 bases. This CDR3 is CASRASGGADYEQYF. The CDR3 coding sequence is TGTGCCAGCAGGGCCAGCGGGGGGGCCGATTACGAGCAGTACTTC.

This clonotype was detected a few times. CDR3 bases: TGTGCCAGCAGTACGCCCGGGGAGCTGTTTTTT. Translation gives CASSTPGELFF. The V gene is TRBV5-6, the J gene TRBJ2-2; no clear D gene. Germline V gene data show CDR1 as SGHDT and CDR2 as YYEEEE. Between the trimmed V and J ends, which lost 5 bases and 6 bases, there was a span of 5 bases. The CDR3 consists of 11 residues.

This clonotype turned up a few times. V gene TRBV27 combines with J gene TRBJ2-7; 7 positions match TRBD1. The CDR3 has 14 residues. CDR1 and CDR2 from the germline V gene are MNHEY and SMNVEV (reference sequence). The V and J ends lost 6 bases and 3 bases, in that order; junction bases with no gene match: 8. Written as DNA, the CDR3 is TGTGCCAGCAGGAAACAGGGGCCCCACTACGAGCAGTACTTC. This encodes CASRKQGPHYEQYF.

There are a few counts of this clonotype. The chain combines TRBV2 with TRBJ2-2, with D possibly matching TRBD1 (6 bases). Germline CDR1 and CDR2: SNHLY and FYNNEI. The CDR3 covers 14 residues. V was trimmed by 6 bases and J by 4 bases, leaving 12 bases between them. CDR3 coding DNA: TGTGCCAGCAGCGAGGACAGACCCACCGGGGAGCTGTTTTTT. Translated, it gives CASSEDRPTGELFF.

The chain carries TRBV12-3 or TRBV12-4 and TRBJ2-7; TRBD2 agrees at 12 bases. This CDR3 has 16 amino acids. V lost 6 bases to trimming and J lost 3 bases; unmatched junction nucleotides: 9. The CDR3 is CASRGPTSGGSYEQYF. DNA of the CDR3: TGTGCCAGCAGGGGGCCGACTAGCGGGGGTAGCTACGAGCAGTACTTC.

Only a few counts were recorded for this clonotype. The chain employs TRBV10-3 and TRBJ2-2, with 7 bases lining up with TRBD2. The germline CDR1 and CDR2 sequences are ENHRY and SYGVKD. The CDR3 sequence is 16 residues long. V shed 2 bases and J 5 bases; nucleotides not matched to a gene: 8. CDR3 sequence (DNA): TGTGCCATCAGTGAGCTGGCTAGCGGCGGGACCGGGGAGCTGTTTTTT. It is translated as CAISELASGGTGELFF.

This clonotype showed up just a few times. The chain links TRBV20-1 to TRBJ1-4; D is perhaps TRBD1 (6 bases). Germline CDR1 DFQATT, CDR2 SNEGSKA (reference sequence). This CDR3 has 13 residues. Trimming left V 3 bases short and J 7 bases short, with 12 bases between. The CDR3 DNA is TGCAGTGCTAGTCTCAGGGGACGTGAAAAACTGTTTTTT. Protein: CSASLRGREKLFF.